One and the same sample provided the 10 T cell receptor beta chains below, sequenced in a study of CD8 T cells in ankylosing spondylitis. TCRdb passed the 5' RACE reads through MiXCR, listing each CDR3 protein once. The data contain 150,000 to 200,000 distinct CDR3 sequences, roughly 18% of them singletons. Input material: blood, either unsorted or a sorted T cell fraction (not recorded which). These receptors all stem from a male donor between 5 and 35 years old with ankylosing spondylitis or in good health (not recorded which).

This clonotype was seen more than once but under ten times. The chain links TRBV18 to TRBJ2-3; 8 nucleotides align to TRBD2. The trim removed 3 bases at V and 4 bases at J, leaving 6 bases unmatched. The CDR3 runs to 15 residues. Per germline, CDR1 KGHSH and CDR2 LQKENI. The CDR3 protein is CASSPSSGSADTQYF. The DNA for the CDR3 is TGTGCCAGCTCACCGTCGAGCGGGAGCGCAGATACGCAGTATTTT.

CDR3 loop: CASSRGQFYSYEQYF. The CDR3 DNA reads as TGTGCCAGCAGTCGAGGACAGTTCTACTCCTACGAGCAGTACTTC. V usage is TRBV27 and J usage is TRBJ2-7; D possibly corresponds to TRBD1 (6 bases). Looked up from germline, CDR1 is MNHEY and CDR2 is SMNVEV (reference sequence). This CDR3 has 15 residues. V gave up 5 bases and J gave up 0 bases, with 14 bases separating them.

This clonotype has ten or more counts. The chain recombines TRBV20-1 with TRBJ2-1, with D possibly matching TRBD1 (5 bases). In germline, CDR1 is DFQATT, CDR2 SNEGSKA (reference sequence). Trimming left V 2 bases short and J 14 bases short, with 19 bases between. There are 13 residues in the CDR3. CDR3 sequence reads: CSARSGALSKEFF. The CDR3 DNA sequence: TGCAGTGCTAGATCTGGGGCCCTCTCGAAGGAGTTCTTC.

The chain links TRBV19 to TRBJ1-2; D not certain. V was trimmed by 8 bases and J by 5 bases, leaving 18 bases between them. The CDR3 contains 14 residues. CDR1 is LNHDA, CDR2 SQIVND, per germline (reference sequence). CDR3 nucleotides: TGTGCCAGTCTTAACGGGCCGGGATCATATGGCTACACCTTC. Protein product: CASLNGPGSYGYTF.

At least ten counts were recorded for this clonotype. The V call is TRBV7-6, the J call TRBJ2-1; 8 nucleotides match TRBD1. The CDR3 totals 15 residues. V gave up 3 bases and J gave up 1 base; unmatched junction bases: 2. CDR1 and CDR2 (germline): SGHVS, FNYEAQ. CDR3 nucleotide sequence: TGTGCCAGCAGCTTCCGACAGGGGTCCTACAATGAGCAGTTCTTC. This translates into CASSFRQGSYNEQFF.

This clonotype was counted ten times or more. The chain combines TRBV20-1 with TRBJ1-5, with unresolved D. Deletions cut 1 base from V and 1 base from J, with 8 bases between. The germline gives CDR1 DFQATT, CDR2 SNEGSKA (reference sequence). This CDR3 is 14 amino acids long. The DNA of the CDR3 is TGCAGTGCTAGAGTTGGAGGGAGCAATCAGCCCCAGCATTTT. It specifies CSARVGGSNQPQHF.

This clonotype was counted at least ten times. The chain employs TRBV2 and TRBJ2-5; no clear D. Trimming removed 11 bases from V and 4 bases from J, with 8 bases in between. This CDR3 is 10 amino acids long. Looked up from germline, CDR1 is SNHLY and CDR2 is FYNNEI. CDR3 nucleotide sequence: TGTGCCGGCCGAGGAGAGACCCAGTACTTC. Translation: CAGRGETQYF.

In its sample, this clonotype was seen many times. This chain links TRBV4-3 with TRBJ2-7; 9 bases are a match to TRBD2. Germline loops: CDR1 LGHNA, CDR2 YSLEER. The CDR3 contains 15 residues. J gave up 3 bases and V 4 bases, and 7 bases lay outside the gene matches. CDR3 sequence reads: CASSPSLAGFYEQYF. In DNA, the CDR3 is TGCGCCAGCAGCCCAAGCCTAGCGGGATTCTACGAGCAGTACTTC.

This clonotype occurred many times. The rearrangement links TRBV7-6 to TRBJ2-2; 9 bases match TRBD1. Germline CDR1 reads SGHVS; CDR2 reads FNYEAQ. The V gene end was trimmed by 2 bases and the J gene end by 1 base; junction bases not matched to a gene: 5. The CDR3 covers 17 residues. CDR3 DNA sequence: TGTGCCAGCAGCTTATTCGAGGGACAGGGGAACACCGGGGAGCTGTTTTTT. Translated: CASSLFEGQGNTGELFF.

This clonotype was counted ten times or more. This chain uses TRBV6-4 with TRBJ2-1; D unclear. The CDR3 extends over 14 amino acids. Germline V lookup: CDR1 MRHNA, CDR2 SNTAGT. V was trimmed by 1 base and J by 7 bases, leaving 11 bases between them. CDR3 nucleotide sequence: TGTGCCAGCAGTGACTTGGGCGGTGGAAATGAGCAGTTCTTC. Its translation is CASSDLGGGNEQFF.